This TCR beta chain was found in a study of blood T cell repertoires in COVID-19. Data came from immunoSEQ multiplex PCR; TCRdb stores just in-frame clones and leaves some out. Seen here are about 51,000 clones, 75% to 85% observed once, and the top ten hold 13% to 15%. The J segment lost 0 bases and the V segment lost 4 bases, leaving 5 bases of the junction unmatched. From germline, CDR1 is LNHDA and CDR2 SQIVND (reference sequence). This CDR3 has 15 residues. Sequencing was performed on peripheral blood. This TCR came from a human donor with acute or convalescent COVID-19. The donor label of this sample is uncertain. The V gene is TRBV19, the J gene TRBJ1-2, with 7 bases fitting TRBD1. The CDR3 protein is CASSTRQGPNYGYTF. The CDR3 region has the DNA TGTGCCAGTAGTACACGACAGGGTCCTAACTATGGCTACACCTTC.